This T cell receptor beta chain was observed in a study of spatial heterogeneity in lung cancer. From the 5' RACE reads, TCRdb called clonotypes with MiXCR, one entry per CDR3 protein. The sample holds fewer than 7,500 distinct CDR3 sequences, 20% to 30% seen once. Of note for this clonotype: Its specificity is unknown.

The V and J ends lost 2 bases and 7 bases respectively, with 2 bases between them. This CDR3 is 11 amino acids long. Study-level findings and limits: For expanded intratumoral alpha and beta TCRs, counts tracked tumor mutation counts. Coverage of tumor T cells, by estimate, reached 7% to 9% for alpha chains and about 13% for beta chains.

Time point in this sample: sample taken at primary tumor resection. Samples came from 60 to 75 TRACERx patients with untreated early-stage lung cancer. Sequencing of whole RNA from tumor, nontumor lung or frozen PBMC involved no sorting. The chain joins TRBV12-3 or TRBV12-4 to TRBJ2-2; D is unclear. The TCR comes from a male donor with early-stage non-small cell lung cancer. The material was lung tumor tissue, obtained at surgery. The CDR3 coding sequence is TGTGCCAGCAGTTTACTCGGGGAGCTGTTTTTT. It translates to CASSLLGELFF.